A selection of T cell receptor beta chains follows, all from one sample in a study of shared clonotypes between healthy human individuals. Using immunoSEQ multiplex PCR, the repertoire was profiled, and TCRdb retains in-frame clones only, with some absent. The sample lists about 2.3 million clones, around 92% occurring once. The sample taken for sequencing was naive CD4+ T cells from PBMCs. These receptors were collected from a man younger than 35 in good health. Some clones in this sample may be carry-over from other donors' samples. Both conserved end residues are part of each CDR3. Fields, in order: V gene, CDR3 protein.

v_call: TRBV19; cdr3_aa: CASSPGLISTDTQYF
v_call: TRBV30; cdr3_aa: CAWSNRGPETQYF
v_call: TRBV29-1; cdr3_aa: CSVARDTNTEAFF
v_call: TRBV7-2; cdr3_aa: CASSLYPGQGLETQYF
v_call: TRBV18; cdr3_aa: CASSATGAFNYGYTF
v_call: TRBV25-1; cdr3_aa: CASSEFQGADGYTF
v_call: TRBV7-9; cdr3_aa: CASRSAVYTEAFF
v_call: TRBV11-2; cdr3_aa: CASSTGGAQYF
v_call: TRBV2; cdr3_aa: CASSGTAQETQYF
v_call: TRBV6-1; cdr3_aa: CASADRGIVDTQYF
v_call: TRBV2; cdr3_aa: CASSEALWGDLSNQPQHF
v_call: TRBV28; cdr3_aa: CASSWAGSSYEQYF
v_call: TRBV7-8; cdr3_aa: CASSARDRETKNIQYF
v_call: TRBV2; cdr3_aa: CASIPFKQGVYEQYF
v_call: TRBV10-1; cdr3_aa: CANKLDRDKTEAFF
v_call: TRBV7-6; cdr3_aa: CASSSRRALPGELFF
v_call: TRBV2; cdr3_aa: CASRPEATSYYEQYF
v_call: TRBV21-1; cdr3_aa: CASSKGPGERERETQYF